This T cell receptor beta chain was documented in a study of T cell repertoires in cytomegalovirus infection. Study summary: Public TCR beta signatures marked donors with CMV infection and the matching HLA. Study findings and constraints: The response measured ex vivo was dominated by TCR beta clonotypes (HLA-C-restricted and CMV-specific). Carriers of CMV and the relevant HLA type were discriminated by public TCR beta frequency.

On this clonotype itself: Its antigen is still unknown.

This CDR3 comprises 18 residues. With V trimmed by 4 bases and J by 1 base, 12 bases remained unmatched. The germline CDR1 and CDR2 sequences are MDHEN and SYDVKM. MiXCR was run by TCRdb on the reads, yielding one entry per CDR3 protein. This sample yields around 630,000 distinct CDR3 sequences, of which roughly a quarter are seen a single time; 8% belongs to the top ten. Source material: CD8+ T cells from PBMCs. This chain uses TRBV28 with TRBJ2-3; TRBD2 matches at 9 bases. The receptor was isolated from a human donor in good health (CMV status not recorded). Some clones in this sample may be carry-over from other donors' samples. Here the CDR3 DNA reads TGTGCCAGCAGTTCAGTCCTCCTGACTAGCGGAGGCACAGATACGCAGTATTTT. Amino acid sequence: CASSSVLLTSGGTDTQYF.